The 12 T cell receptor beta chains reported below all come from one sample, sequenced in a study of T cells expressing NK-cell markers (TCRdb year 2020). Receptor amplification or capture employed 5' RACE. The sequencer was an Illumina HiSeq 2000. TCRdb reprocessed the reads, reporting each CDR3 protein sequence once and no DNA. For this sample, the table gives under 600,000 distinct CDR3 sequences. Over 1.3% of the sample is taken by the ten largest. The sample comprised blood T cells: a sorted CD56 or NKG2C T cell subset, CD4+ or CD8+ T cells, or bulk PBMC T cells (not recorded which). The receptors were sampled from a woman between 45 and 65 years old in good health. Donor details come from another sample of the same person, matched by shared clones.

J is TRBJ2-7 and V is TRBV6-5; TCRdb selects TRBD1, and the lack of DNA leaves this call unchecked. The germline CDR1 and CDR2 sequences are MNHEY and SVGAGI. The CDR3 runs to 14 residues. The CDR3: CASSYYAGTYEQYF.

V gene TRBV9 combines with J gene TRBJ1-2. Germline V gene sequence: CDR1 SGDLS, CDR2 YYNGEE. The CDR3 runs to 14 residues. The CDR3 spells CASSVGGANYGYTF.

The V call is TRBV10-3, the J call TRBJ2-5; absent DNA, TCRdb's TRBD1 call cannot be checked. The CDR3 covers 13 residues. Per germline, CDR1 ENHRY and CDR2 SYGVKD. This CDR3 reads CAISGQGQETQYF.

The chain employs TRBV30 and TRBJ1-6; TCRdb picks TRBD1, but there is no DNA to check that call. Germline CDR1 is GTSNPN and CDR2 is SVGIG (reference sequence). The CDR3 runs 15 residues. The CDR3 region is CAWKKRGAYNSPLHF.

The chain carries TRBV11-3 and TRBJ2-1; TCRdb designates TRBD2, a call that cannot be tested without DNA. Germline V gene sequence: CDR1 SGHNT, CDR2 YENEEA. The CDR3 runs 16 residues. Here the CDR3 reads CASSSITSGRFHEQFF.

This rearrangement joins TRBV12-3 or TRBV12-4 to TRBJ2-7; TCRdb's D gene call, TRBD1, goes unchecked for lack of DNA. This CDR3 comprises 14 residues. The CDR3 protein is CASSHSPRGHEQYF.

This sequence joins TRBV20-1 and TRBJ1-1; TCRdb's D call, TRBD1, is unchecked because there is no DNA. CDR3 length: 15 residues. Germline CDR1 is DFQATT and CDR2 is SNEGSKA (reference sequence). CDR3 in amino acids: CSASSRGRLDTEAFF.

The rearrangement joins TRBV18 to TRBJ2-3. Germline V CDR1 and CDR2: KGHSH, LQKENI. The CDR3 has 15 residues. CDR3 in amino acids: CASSPGLDRTDTQYF.

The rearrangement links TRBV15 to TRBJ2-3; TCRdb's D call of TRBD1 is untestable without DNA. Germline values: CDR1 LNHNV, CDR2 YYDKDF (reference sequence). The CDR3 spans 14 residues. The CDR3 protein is CATSRRTGADTQYF.

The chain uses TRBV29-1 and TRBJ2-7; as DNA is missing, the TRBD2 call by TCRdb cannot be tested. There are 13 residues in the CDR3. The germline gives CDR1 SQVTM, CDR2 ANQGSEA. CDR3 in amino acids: CSVVGGPVSEQYF.

The CDR3 sequence is CASSFPLPGTSPQETQYF. The rearrangement uses TRBV7-9 and TRBJ2-5; absent DNA, TCRdb's TRBD2 call cannot be checked. The CDR3 spans 18 residues. Germline assignment: CDR1 SEHNR and CDR2 FQNEAQ (reference sequence). The whole variable domain, remainder taken from reference TRBV7-9 and TRBJ2-5, is DTGVSQNPRHKITKRGQNVTFRCDPISEHNRLYWYRQTLGQGPEFLTYFQNEAQLEKSRLLSDRFSAERPKGSFSTLEIQRTEQGDSAMYLCASSFPLPGTSPQETQYFGPGTRLLVL.

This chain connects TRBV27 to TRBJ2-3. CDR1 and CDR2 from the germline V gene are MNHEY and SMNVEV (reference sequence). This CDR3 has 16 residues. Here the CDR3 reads CASSLFAGTSTDTQYF.